The 12 T cell receptor beta chains listed next were all sequenced from one sample in a study of blood T cell repertoires in COVID-19. Only in-frame clones appear in the TCRdb table, and some are missing; sequencing was by immunoSEQ multiplex PCR. Of roughly 200,000 clones listed, roughly four fifths are singletons. Sequencing input: PBMCs or T cells enriched from blood (not recorded which). These receptor sequences come from a man aged 40-50 years who had recovered from COVID-19.

This chain uses TRBV2 with TRBJ1-2; no definite D call. CDR3 length: 16 residues. Looked up from germline, CDR1 is SNHLY and CDR2 is FYNNEI. Trimming took off 0 bases at V and 4 bases at J, with 15 bases between the two ends. The CDR3 protein is CASSEAFSGITYGYTF. In DNA form, the CDR3 reads TGTGCCAGCAGTGAAGCGTTTTCAGGCATCACCTATGGCTACACCTTC. The variable domain in full, completed from reference TRBV2 and TRBJ1-2, reads EPEVTQTPSHQVTQMGQEVILRCVPISNHLYFYWYRQILGQKVEFLVSFYNNEISEKSEIFDDQFSVERPDGSNFTLKIRSTKLEDSAMYFCASSEAFSGITYGYTFGSGTRLTVV.

V usage is TRBV25-1 and J usage is TRBJ1-5; tentatively, D is TRBD1 (6 bases). The CDR3 has 13 residues. Germline lookup yields CDR1 MGHDK and CDR2 SYGVNS. The V end was cut by 5 bases, the J end by 5 bases, with 10 bases between. CDR3 sequence: CASSQGNDQPQHF. DNA of the CDR3: TGTGCCAGCAGTCAGGGGAACGATCAGCCCCAGCATTTT.

The chain joins TRBV27 to TRBJ1-1; the match to TRBD1 covers 7 bases. Germline lookup yields CDR1 MNHEY and CDR2 SMNVEV (reference sequence). Trimming cost V 7 bases and J 5 bases; bases outside gene matches: 10. The CDR3 runs 14 residues. In nucleotides, the CDR3 is TGTGCCAGCACCCGAACAGGGGTTTGGACTGAAGCTTTCTTT. This encodes CASTRTGVWTEAFF.

V usage is TRBV18 and J usage is TRBJ1-3; D is undetermined. Trimming took 6 bases from V and 4 from J, leaving 16 bases between them. This CDR3 is built from 15 residues. Germline lookup yields CDR1 KGHSH and CDR2 LQKENI. CDR3 in DNA: TGTGCCAGCTCTCAGGACGGACGAGGGGGAAACACCATATATTTT. Translating it yields CASSQDGRGGNTIYF. The full variable domain, its missing parts supplied by reference TRBV18 and TRBJ1-3, is NAGVMQNPRHLVRRRGQEARLRCSPMKGHSHVYWYRQLPEEGLKFMVYLQKENIIDESGMPKERFSAEFPKEGPSILRIQQVVRGDSAAYFCASSQDGRGGNTIYFGEGSWLTVV.

In this sample, this clone turned up once. This chain joins TRBV13 and TRBJ1-5, with TRBD1 as a possible D gene (5 bases). The germline V and J ends were trimmed by 2 bases and 0 bases, with 5 bases remaining between them. Germline V gene lookup returns CDR1 PRHDT and CDR2 FYEKMQ (reference sequence). The CDR3 sequence is 14 residues long. The CDR3 here is CASSLRGSNQPQHF. In DNA form, the CDR3 reads TGTGCCAGCAGCTTAAGGGGTAGCAATCAGCCCCAGCATTTT.

This clone was counted between two and nine times. This chain joins TRBV5-8 and TRBJ2-1, with TRBD2 matching over 7 bases. V lost 4 bases and J lost 15; bases outside the gene matches: 16. The germline V gene has CDR1 SGHTS and CDR2 YDEGEE. This CDR3 contains 14 residues. Here the CDR3 reads CASSRRGLAVQGFF. The CDR3 DNA is TGTGCCAGCAGCCGTCGAGGCCTAGCGGTACAAGGGTTCTTC. The full variable domain, its missing parts supplied by reference TRBV5-8 and TRBJ2-1, is EAGVTQSPTHLIKTRGQQATLRCSPISGHTSVYWYQQALGLGLQFLLWYDEGEERNRGNFPPRFSGRQFPNYSSELNVNALELEDSALYLCASSRRGLAVQGFFGPGTRLTVL.

The J gene is TRBJ2-5, the V gene TRBV11-2; D is perhaps TRBD1 (6 bases). Trimming pared 7 bases from V and 5 bases from J, leaving 20 bases between. The CDR3 totals 15 residues. Germline V CDR1 and CDR2: SGHAT, FQNNGV. Here the CDR3 reads CASKNTHERGETQYF. The DNA for the CDR3 is TGTGCCAGCAAAAACACCCACGAAAGGGGGGAGACCCAGTACTTC.

The V call is TRBV10-3, the J call TRBJ1-2, with 7 nucleotides matching TRBD1. Germline values: CDR1 ENHRY, CDR2 SYGVKD. V was clipped by 4 bases and J by 3 bases; unmatched bases: 5. The CDR3 length is 14 residues. CDR3 protein: CAISGQGMDYGYTF. The CDR3 coding sequence is TGTGCCATCAGTGGACAGGGTATGGACTATGGCTACACCTTC.

The CDR3 protein is CASSGRDYGYTF. The DNA for the CDR3 is TGTGCCAGCAGCGGCAGGGACTATGGCTACACCTTC. This rearrangement joins TRBV5-4 to TRBJ1-2; a possible D gene is TRBD1 (5 bases). The CDR3 has 12 residues. Looked up from germline, CDR1 is SGHNT and CDR2 is YYREEE (reference sequence). V lost 4 bases to trimming and J lost 3 bases, with 7 bases between them. Drawing the rest from reference TRBV5-4 and TRBJ1-2, the complete variable domain is ETGVTQSPTHLIKTRGQQVTLRCSSQSGHNTVSWYQQALGQGPQFIFQYYREEENGRGNFPPRFSGLQFPNYSSELNVNALELDDSALYLCASSGRDYGYTFGSGTRLTVV.

V usage is TRBV9 and J usage is TRBJ2-1; possibly TRBD2 for D (7 bases). Between the trimmed V and J ends, which lost 4 bases and 6 bases, there was a span of 11 bases. Germline CDR1 is SGDLS and CDR2 is YYNGEE. The CDR3 spans 13 residues. The DNA of the CDR3 is TGTGCCAGCAGCTCCGGGGGGCCCAATGAGCAGTTCTTC. Its protein product is CASSSGGPNEQFF.

This clone was observed a single time. The V call is TRBV5-8, the J call TRBJ2-3, with 12 bases fitting TRBD2. Germline V gene data show CDR1 as SGHTS and CDR2 as YDEGEE. The CDR3 runs 16 residues. After removal of 4 bases from V and 2 bases from J, the junction contained 5 bases not matched to a gene. CDR3 loop: CASSHSSGRATDTQYF. The CDR3 nucleotides read TGTGCCAGCAGCCACTCTAGCGGGAGGGCCACAGATACGCAGTATTTT. The complete variable domain, with remaining parts taken from reference TRBV5-8 and TRBJ2-3, reads EAGVTQSPTHLIKTRGQQATLRCSPISGHTSVYWYQQALGLGLQFLLWYDEGEERNRGNFPPRFSGRQFPNYSSELNVNALELEDSALYLCASSHSSGRATDTQYFGPGTRLTVL.

This clone was observed a handful of times. The V gene is TRBV6-1, the J gene TRBJ1-5; TRBD1 is a possible D gene (5 bases). The CDR3 sequence is 13 residues long. V was trimmed by 3 bases and J by 6 bases, leaving 9 bases between them. Germline CDR1 and CDR2: MNHNS and SASEGT. Written as DNA, the CDR3 is TGTGCCAGCAGTGACCTCCAGGGTCAGCCCCAGCATTTT. Encoded protein: CASSDLQGQPQHF.